The rows below give T cell receptor beta chains drawn from one sample of a study of T-cell reconstitution after alpha-beta-depleted transplantation in children. MiXCR, run by TCRdb on the PCR reads, gives a single entry per CDR3 protein. The table shows about 500,000 distinct CDR3 sequences, with 32% occurring only once. The starting material was PBMCs from the stem cell graft donor, obtained from the stem cell graft. Source of these receptors: a human donor who donated a stem cell graft to a child with aplastic anemia. Both conserved end residues are part of each CDR3. Fields, in order: CDR3 length, V gene, CDR3 protein.

length: 14; V: TRBV6-2/TRBV6-3; CDR3: CASSYSKVTGELFF
length: 15; V: TRBV5-5; CDR3: CASSPGDRGSYEQYF
length: 13; V: TRBV18; CDR3: CASSPYRGTEAFF
length: 15; V: TRBV3-1; CDR3: CASSRVVGGGETQYF
length: 16; V: TRBV29-1; CDR3: CSVEDFGGRVGNEQFF
length: 17; V: TRBV6-5; CDR3: CASSYAGAGVGTGELFF
length: 14; V: TRBV9; CDR3: CASSVRDPANEQFF
length: 18; V: TRBV6-2/TRBV6-3; CDR3: CASRSQFPLAISTDTQYF
length: 14; V: TRBV7-9; CDR3: CASRPTENTGELFF
length: 17; V: TRBV5-1; CDR3: CASTTNPGTGIDNEQFF
length: 16; V: TRBV9; CDR3: CASSVAGLAAHNEQFF
length: 18; V: TRBV11-2; CDR3: CASSVPGTGTSRANVLTF